The clone carrying this T cell receptor beta chain was counted between two and nine times. V was clipped by 3 bases and J by 8 bases, with 14 bases between them. The germline V gene has CDR1 LGHDT and CDR2 YNNKEL (reference sequence). The CDR3 runs 14 residues. This specimen belongs to a study of spatial heterogeneity in lung cancer. Regarding time point: blood at routine non-recurrence follow-up after resection. Unsorted whole RNA of tumor, nontumor lung or frozen PBMC was sequenced. Every individual TCR cDNA molecule carried its own unique molecular identifier, which allowed correction of PCR and sequencing errors. TCRdb redid the calling of the 5' RACE reads with MiXCR, one entry per CDR3 protein. Counted here are about 52,000 distinct CDR3 sequences, less than 9% occurring once; the ten biggest clones make up 35%.

The chain carries TRBV3-1 and TRBJ1-5, with D tentatively TRBD1 (5 bases). The receptor's source is a female donor with early-stage non-small cell lung cancer. The sequencing used PBMCs, collected at follow-up. The CDR3 DNA is TGTGCCAGCAGCCAGGGGACCCGCGAGGAGCCCCAGCATTTT. It encodes CASSQGTREEPQHF.